This entry describes one T cell receptor (beta chain). In the authors' methods: Researchers report that nucleated cell counts were estimated from reference gene primer amplification. TCRdb's copy holds only in-frame clones and misses some; the assay was immunoSEQ multiplex PCR. That table is the source of V, J and clone size, and D and trimming were worked out from the DNA. The sample comprises some 80,000 clones, approximately 78% of which are singletons, and approximately 7% rests with the top ten. The sample comes from a study of blood T cell repertoires in COVID-19. Study at large: Researchers got acute and convalescent COVID-19 samples from the United States, Italy and Spain.

V lost 7 bases and J 0 bases, leaving 7 bases between the germline ends. The CDR3 is 11 residues long. The V gene's germline CDR1 is SQVTM and CDR2 ANQGSEA. The source of this sequence is a human donor in a cohort sampled during active COVID-19. The chain recombines TRBV29-1 with TRBJ2-7; D not certain. Material: peripheral blood. The CDR3 here is CSATSSYEQYF. The CDR3 DNA reads TGCAGCGCCACAAGCTCCTACGAGCAGTACTTC.